This is a list of T cell receptor beta chains from one sample in a study of T cells in localized non-small cell lung cancer. The data were produced by immunoSEQ multiplex PCR, yet TCRdb's version contains in-frame clones alone and is incomplete. The table lists 4,500 to 5,000 clones, about 33% of them singletons. This sample comprised lung tumor tissue, obtained before any cancer treatment. These receptors were taken from a woman aged 40-70 years with stage II squamous cell lung carcinoma. Both conserved end residues are part of each CDR3.

J gene: TRBJ2-7; V gene: TRBV11-1; CDR3 protein: CASSLGKTRTEQYF
J gene: TRBJ1-1; V gene: TRBV10-2; CDR3 protein: CASKRTGSGMNTEAFF
J gene: TRBJ1-4; V gene: TRBV29-1; CDR3 protein: CSVLTDTTNEKLFF
J gene: TRBJ2-2; V gene: TRBV6-8; CDR3 protein: CASSYYTGTGELFF
J gene: TRBJ2-3; V gene: TRBV6-8; CDR3 protein: CASSFPSAIAGTDTQYF
J gene: TRBJ2-5; V gene: TRBV14; CDR3 protein: CASSQVRGPQETQYF
J gene: TRBJ2-3; V gene: TRBV30; CDR3 protein: CAWSVLPPTSTDTQYF
J gene: TRBJ1-5; V gene: TRBV18; CDR3 protein: CASSPGSGSQPQHF
J gene: TRBJ1-1; V gene: TRBV30; CDR3 protein: CAWSGPTMNTEAFF
J gene: TRBJ2-1; V gene: TRBV6-8; CDR3 protein: CASSYSEESSYNEQFF
J gene: TRBJ1-5; V gene: TRBV28; CDR3 protein: CASSQSRAEPQHF
J gene: TRBJ2-7; V gene: TRBV28; CDR3 protein: CASSATGRNYEQYF
J gene: TRBJ1-3; V gene: TRBV28; CDR3 protein: CASSPFSGNTIYF
J gene: TRBJ2-1; V gene: TRBV5-1; CDR3 protein: CASSLMPSADNEQFF
J gene: TRBJ2-1; V gene: TRBV19; CDR3 protein: CASNAGAVYNEQFF
J gene: TRBJ1-5; V gene: TRBV30; CDR3 protein: CAWSPPDRGVQPQHF
J gene: TRBJ2-3; V gene: TRBV11-1; CDR3 protein: CASSQSSGTDTQYF
J gene: TRBJ1-4; V gene: TRBV30; CDR3 protein: CAWSARRTGEKLFF
J gene: TRBJ1-5; V gene: TRBV25-1; CDR3 protein: CASSLTGANQPQHF
J gene: TRBJ1-1; V gene: TRBV11-3; CDR3 protein: CASSQKGYGTTNTEAFF
J gene: TRBJ2-7; V gene: TRBV30; CDR3 protein: CAFSGGPYEQYF
J gene: TRBJ1-2; V gene: TRBV10-3; CDR3 protein: CASRDGNYGYTF
J gene: TRBJ2-1; V gene: TRBV6-8; CDR3 protein: CAITPSGRAYNEQFF
J gene: TRBJ2-7; V gene: TRBV18; CDR3 protein: CASSPYGQPYYEQYF
J gene: TRBJ2-2; V gene: TRBV30; CDR3 protein: CAWRGSAETGELFF
J gene: TRBJ1-5; V gene: TRBV28; CDR3 protein: CASSLIGTGVARGNQPQHF
J gene: TRBJ2-1; V gene: TRBV11-3; CDR3 protein: CASSFGQRPKNEQFF